Following are 17 T cell receptor beta chains from one sample sequenced in a study of shared clonotypes between healthy human individuals. CD45RO negativity and positive selection for CCR7 defined naive CD8 cells, a population that excluded terminally differentiated effector memory CD45RA+ cells. Repertoires were generated with immunoSEQ multiplex PCR, while TCRdb's copy carries only in-frame clones and drops some. This repertoire shows about 2,200,000 clones, 85% to 95% found once; its top ten account for 1.7%. Sequencing was carried out using naive CD8+ T cells from PBMCs. The origin of the receptors is a man aged 18-30 years in good health. Some clones in this sample may be carry-over from other donors' samples.

The genes are TRBV28 and TRBJ2-7; D is undetermined. CDR1 and CDR2 from the germline V gene are MDHEN and SYDVKM. V lost 6 bases to trimming and J lost 3 bases, with 24 bases between them. This CDR3 region has 17 residues. CDR3 sequence reads: CASSTRARVLINYEQYF. The CDR3 nucleotides read TGTGCCAGCAGCACCAGAGCCCGGGTCCTGATTAACTACGAGCAGTACTTC.

V gene TRBV5-1 combines with J gene TRBJ2-1, with TRBD2 matching 8 bases. CDR3 length: 19 residues. CDR1 is SGHRS and CDR2 is YFSETQ in the germline V gene. V lost 2 bases, J lost 4 bases, and 17 bases stayed unmatched. Here the CDR3 reads CASSLGVEGSGTIYNEQFF. The CDR3, as DNA: TGCGCCAGCAGCTTAGGGGTGGAGGGTAGCGGGACAATATACAATGAGCAGTTCTTC.

This clone was recorded only once. The genes are TRBV4-2 and TRBJ1-1, with unresolved D. In germline, CDR1 is LGHNA, CDR2 YNFKEQ. Trimming removed 2 bases at V and 7 bases at J, with 17 bases between. This CDR3 comprises 15 residues. The DNA for the CDR3 is TGTGCCAGCAGCCAACGACCTATCGGACGGTATGAAGCTTTCTTT. It is translated as CASSQRPIGRYEAFF.

This chain connects TRBV11-2 to TRBJ2-1; D could derive from TRBD1 or TRBD2 (5 bases each). Trimming cost V 5 bases and J 9 bases, with 17 bases left between them. The CDR3 contains 14 residues. CDR1 is SGHAT and CDR2 is FQNNGV in the germline V gene. CDR3 amino acids: CASSNARDGVEQFF. CDR3 DNA sequence: TGTGCCAGCAGCAACGCCCGGGACGGAGTTGAGCAGTTCTTC.

V is TRBV18 and J is TRBJ2-1; unclear D gene. The V gene lost 6 bases and the J gene lost 0 bases, with 12 bases spanning the gap. This CDR3 spans 15 amino acids. Germline CDR1 and CDR2: KGHSH and LQKENI. The CDR3, as DNA: TGTGCCAGCTCCGACCGCACCTTCTCCTACAATGAGCAGTTCTTC. This codes for CASSDRTFSYNEQFF.

The gene calls are TRBV5-6 and TRBJ1-1; D is unresolved. Per the germline V gene, CDR1 is SGHDT and CDR2 is YYEEEE. There are 17 residues in the CDR3. The germline V and J ends were trimmed by 3 bases and 0 bases, with 18 bases remaining between them. CDR3 sequence (DNA): TGTGCCAGCAGCTCCTTAACACCGGGAGCCCTGAACACTGAAGCTTTCTTT. Its protein product is CASSSLTPGALNTEAFF.

The CDR3 nucleotides are TGTGCCAGCAGCGACAGGGGGCTCAAGCCCCAGCATTTT. Translating gives CASSDRGLKPQHF. The chain combines TRBV28 with TRBJ1-5; 10 positions agree with TRBD1. The CDR3 is 13 amino acids. The germline gives CDR1 MDHEN, CDR2 SYDVKM. The trim removed 6 bases at V and 8 bases at J, leaving 4 bases unmatched.

This sequence joins TRBV11-2 and TRBJ2-3; D is possibly TRBD2 (8 bases). The CDR3 totals 18 residues. V lost 5 bases, J lost 0 bases, and 21 bases lay in between. The germline V gene has CDR1 SGHAT and CDR2 FQNNGV. The chain's CDR3 is CASSPGGLGFVSTDTQYF. Written as DNA, the CDR3 is TGTGCCAGCAGCCCAGGGGGACTAGGATTTGTTAGCACAGATACGCAGTATTTT.

Notes on this clone: This same CDR3 is encoded by further DNA sequences in the sample. The chain links TRBV27 to TRBJ2-7; D uncertain. V dropped 3 bases and J dropped 3 bases, with 9 bases sitting between them. This CDR3 is 13 amino acids long. Germline V gene lookup returns CDR1 MNHEY and CDR2 SMNVEV (reference sequence). CDR3 protein: CASSFAVSYEQYF. CDR3 coding DNA: TGTGCCAGCAGTTTCGCGGTCAGCTACGAGCAGTACTTC.

V usage is TRBV29-1 and J usage is TRBJ2-1, with 12 bases aligning to TRBD2. This CDR3 comprises 14 residues. CDR1 is SQVTM and CDR2 is ANQGSEA in the germline V gene. The ends lost 4 bases at V and 5 bases at J; junction bases unmatched: 3. The CDR3: CSVVGLAGHNEQFF. The CDR3 coding sequence is TGCAGCGTTGTCGGACTAGCGGGACACAATGAGCAGTTCTTC.

V usage is TRBV27 and J usage is TRBJ2-1; D is unresolved. The CDR3 totals 11 residues. The V gene lost 10 bases and the J gene lost 6 bases, with 10 bases spanning the gap. From germline, CDR1 is MNHEY and CDR2 SMNVEV (reference sequence). The CDR3 spells CAIRAGNEQFF. The CDR3 nucleotides read TGTGCCATCCGTGCCGGCAATGAGCAGTTCTTC.

This clone has a single count. The CDR3 coding sequence is TGCAGCGTTTACGGGCTCTCCTACGAGCAGTACTTC. It translates to CSVYGLSYEQYF. V is TRBV29-1 and J is TRBJ2-5; D unclear. Near its end, the DNA agrees better with TRBJ2-7, so the J call may be wrong. This CDR3 has 12 amino acids. Germline V lookup: CDR1 SQVTM, CDR2 ANQGSEA.

This clone was seen only a few times. The chain couples TRBV4-3 to TRBJ2-1, with a possible D match to TRBD2 (6 bases). Trimming removed 2 bases at V and 7 bases at J, with 12 bases between. CDR3 length: 14 amino acids. Germline V gene lookup returns CDR1 LGHNA and CDR2 YSLEER. The CDR3 protein is CASSQPSERNEQFF. In nucleotides, the CDR3 is TGCGCCAGCAGCCAACCTAGCGAGAGGAATGAGCAGTTCTTC.

The chain links TRBV7-3 to TRBJ2-1; the D gene is possibly TRBD2 (6 bases). Trimming stripped 4 bases from V and 3 bases from J, with 7 bases between. The CDR3 runs 13 residues. Germline-derived CDR1 and CDR2 are SGHTA and FQGTGA. The CDR3 reads CASSWRGYNEQFF. Written as DNA, the CDR3 is TGTGCCAGCAGCTGGCGGGGCTACAATGAGCAGTTCTTC.

This chain connects TRBV10-3 to TRBJ1-2, with a tentative D call TRBD1 (5 bases). V was shortened by 4 bases and J by 2 bases, with 11 bases between the two germline ends. The CDR3 runs 14 residues. CDR1 and CDR2 (germline): ENHRY, SYGVKD. DNA for the CDR3: TGTGCCATCAGTGCCGGGGGAAACAACTATGGCTACACCTTC. The encoded protein is CAISAGGNNYGYTF.

A word on this clone: Other DNA sequences in the sample encode the same CDR3. The chain's CDR3 is CASSVAGTGGEKLFF. CDR3 in DNA: TGTGCCAGCAGCGTGGCCGGGACAGGGGGGGAAAAACTGTTTTTT. The chain links TRBV9 to TRBJ1-4; 11 bases align to TRBD1. The CDR3 spans 15 residues. The J segment lost 8 bases and the V segment lost 2 bases, leaving 5 bases of the junction unmatched. Germline CDR1 and CDR2: SGDLS and YYNGEE.

The chain has TRBV28 and TRBJ2-7, with D maybe TRBD2 (5 bases). The V end lost 2 bases, the J end lost 4 bases, and 21 bases lay between the germline ends. This CDR3 has 17 residues. The germline V gene encodes CDR1 MDHEN and CDR2 SYDVKM. CDR3 bases: TGTGCCAGCAGTTTAACTTCGGGCAGCGGTCTTTTTTACGAGCAGTACTTC. It specifies CASSLTSGSGLFYEQYF.